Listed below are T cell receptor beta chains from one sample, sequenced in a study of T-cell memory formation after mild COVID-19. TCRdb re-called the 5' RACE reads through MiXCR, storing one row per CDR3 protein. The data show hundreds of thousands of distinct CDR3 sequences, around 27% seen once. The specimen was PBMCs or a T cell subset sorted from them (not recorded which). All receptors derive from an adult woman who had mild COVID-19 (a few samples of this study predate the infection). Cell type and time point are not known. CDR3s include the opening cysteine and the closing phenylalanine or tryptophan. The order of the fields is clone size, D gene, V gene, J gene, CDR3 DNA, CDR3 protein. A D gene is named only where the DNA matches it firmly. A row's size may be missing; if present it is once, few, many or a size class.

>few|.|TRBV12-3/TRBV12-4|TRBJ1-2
TGTGCCAGCAGTTTGGGGATCTATGGCTACACCTTC
CASSLGIYGYTF
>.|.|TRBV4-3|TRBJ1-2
TGCGCCAGCAGCCAAGAAACAGGAGGGTATGGCTACACCTTC
CASSQETGGYGYTF
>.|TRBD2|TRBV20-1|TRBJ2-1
TGCAGTGCTAGAGGGACTAGCGGGAGGATCCTAAGCTCCTACAATGAGCAGTTCTTC
CSARGTSGRILSSYNEQFF
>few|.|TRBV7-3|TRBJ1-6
TGTGCCAGCAGCTTACTGCAGAATTCACCCCTCCACTTT
CASSLLQNSPLHF
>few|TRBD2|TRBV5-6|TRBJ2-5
TGTGCCAGCAGCTTGAGTCCAGCGGGAGTAGTAGAGACCCAGTACTTC
CASSLSPAGVVETQYF
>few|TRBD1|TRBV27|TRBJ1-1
TGTGCCAGCAGTCCAACGACAGGGGGCCTCACTGAAGCTTTCTTT
CASSPTTGGLTEAFF
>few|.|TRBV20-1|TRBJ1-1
TGCAGTGCTAGTGGGCTGAACCCGGGCAGTGAAGCTTTCTTT
CSASGLNPGSEAFF
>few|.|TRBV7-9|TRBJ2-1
TGTGCCAGCACCCTGGGGGCCTGGGAGCAGTTCTTC
CASTLGAWEQFF
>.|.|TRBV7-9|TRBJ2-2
TGTGCCAGCAGCCGCAGCCCGAGGGGGGGGACTCCCGGGGAGCTGTTTTTT
CASSRSPRGGTPGELFF
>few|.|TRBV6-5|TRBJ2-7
TGTGCCAGCAGTTACTCGCACAGCTCCAACTCCTACGAGCAGTACTTC
CASSYSHSSNSYEQYF
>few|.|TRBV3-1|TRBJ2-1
TGTGCCAGCAGCCTGATGTTACAGGGAGGGCAGTTCTTC
CASSLMLQGGQFF
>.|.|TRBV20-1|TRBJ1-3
TGCAGTGCTAGGGAGGTCGGCTCTGGAAACACCATATATTTT
CSAREVGSGNTIYF
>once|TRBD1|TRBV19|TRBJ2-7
TGTGCCAGTAGTATTTTCGGGACAGAATCCTCCTACGAGCAGTACTTC
CASSIFGTESSYEQYF
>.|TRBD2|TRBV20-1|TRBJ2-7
TGCGGAGCCGGGAGGATGCTCCAGGTCGAGCAGTACTTC
CGAGRMLQVEQYF
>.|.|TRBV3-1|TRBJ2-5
TGTGCCAGCAGCCAAGAATACTCTAGCGTTCTCGGAGAGACCCAGTACTTC
CASSQEYSSVLGETQYF